A selection of T cell receptor beta chains follows, all from one sample in a study of vaccination and CD4 T cells after COVID-19. Antigens for these TCRs are unknown. TCRdb reanalysed the PCR reads using MiXCR and keeps one entry per CDR3 protein. The sample holds under 20,000 distinct CDR3 sequences; roughly 31% are singletons and the top ten take 15% to 17%. The sequenced sample was cultured CD4+ T cells from blood. The receptors come from a human donor with COVID-19. Both conserved end residues are part of each CDR3. D genes are given only for firm matches. Clone size is shown for a subset of rows, as once, few, many or a class of expanded clone.

CASSFGTGTRGTIYF,TGTGCCAGCAGCTTTGGGACCGGGACTCGGGGCACCATATATTTT,NA,TRBJ1-3,NA,TRBV7-9
CASRQSGVDFYNEQFF,TGTGCCAGCAGACAAAGCGGGGTCGACTTCTACAATGAGCAGTTCTTC,TRBD2,TRBJ2-1,NA,TRBV2
CASSEIQGITQYF,TGCGCCAGCAGTGAAATACAGGGAATCACGCAGTATTTT,NA,TRBJ2-3,few,TRBV10-2
CASKRENYGYTF,TGTGCCAGCAAAAGGGAGAACTATGGCTACACCTTC,NA,TRBJ1-2,few,TRBV7-2
CASSFKETQYF,TGCGCCAGCAGCTTTAAAGAGACCCAGTACTTC,NA,TRBJ2-5,NA,TRBV5-1
CASSDYYQPQHF,TGTGCCAGCAGTGATTATTATCAGCCCCAGCATTTT,NA,TRBJ1-5,few,TRBV2
CASSFGQALVNQPQHF,TGTGCCAGCAGTTTTGGACAGGCCCTTGTCAATCAGCCCCAGCATTTT,TRBD1,TRBJ1-5,NA,TRBV6-2/TRBV6-3
CSATRGGTVETQYF,TGCAGTGCTACCCGGGGGGGGACGGTGGAGACCCAGTACTTC,TRBD2,TRBJ2-5,few,TRBV20-1
CASSEARGGGYTF,TGCGCCAGCAGTGAGGCTCGGGGAGGTGGCTACACCTTC,NA,TRBJ1-2,few,TRBV10-1
CASGRSTTARYADTQYF,TGTGCCAGCGGACGGTCGACGACTGCTCGGTACGCCGATACGCAGTATTTT,NA,TRBJ2-3,few,TRBV7-2
CSVVAGGNTGELFF,TGCAGCGTTGTGGCGGGGGGTAACACCGGGGAGCTGTTTTTT,TRBD2,TRBJ2-2,NA,TRBV29-1
CASSPHPSGGQLGYEQYF,TGTGCCAGCAGCCCACATCCTAGCGGGGGGCAACTAGGCTACGAGCAGTACTTC,TRBD2,TRBJ2-7,few,TRBV6-1
CASRSREWEQYF,TGTGCCAGCAGATCCCGGGAGTGGGAGCAGTACTTC,NA,TRBJ2-7,few,TRBV2
CASREIAGTGDYGYTF,TGCGCCAGCAGGGAAATAGCCGGGACAGGGGATTATGGCTACACCTTC,TRBD1,TRBJ1-2,few,TRBV10-2
CASSLPVNNSPLHF,TGTGCCAGCAGCTTGCCGGTAAATAATTCACCCCTCCACTTT,NA,TRBJ1-6,NA,TRBV5-4
CASSVDGQGIQPQHF,TGTGCCAGCAGCGTTGACGGACAGGGTATTCAGCCCCAGCATTTT,TRBD1,TRBJ1-5,NA,TRBV9
CASKNRFTGELFF,TGTGCCAGTAAAAACAGGTTCACCGGGGAGCTGTTTTTT,NA,TRBJ2-2,NA,TRBV28
CATGEGSSGANVLTF,TGTGCCACCGGGGAGGGCAGCTCTGGGGCCAACGTCCTGACTTTC,TRBD2,TRBJ2-6,NA,TRBV24-1
CASSPNLDRADTEAFF,TGTGCCAGCAGCCCAAACCTAGACAGGGCAGATACTGAAGCTTTCTTT,TRBD1,TRBJ1-1,NA,TRBV7-3
CASSLALSRVYGYTF,TGTGCCAGCAGCTTAGCGTTATCCAGGGTCTATGGCTACACCTTC,NA,TRBJ1-2,NA,TRBV7-2
CAGDSPWDF,TGTGCCGGCGACAGTCCATGGGACTTC,NA,TRBJ2-7,few,TRBV7-9
CATSDFRDRDTQYF,TGTGCCACCAGTGATTTCCGGGACAGAGATACGCAGTATTTT,TRBD1,TRBJ2-3,few,TRBV24-1
CASSLTPTRTGGNSYEQYF,TGTGCCAGCAGTTTGACCCCTACCCGGACAGGGGGGAATTCCTACGAGCAGTACTTC,TRBD1,TRBJ2-7,NA,TRBV28
CASSIGQAGQPQHF,TGTGCCAGTAGTATCGGACAGGCAGGCCAGCCCCAGCATTTT,TRBD1,TRBJ1-5,few,TRBV19
CSVADRGPADTQYF,TGCAGCGTCGCAGACAGGGGGCCCGCAGATACGCAGTATTTT,TRBD1,TRBJ2-3,NA,TRBV29-1
CATSRTSGGISAEAFF,TGTGCCACCAGCAGAACCTCGGGCGGGATCAGCGCTGAAGCTTTCTTT,NA,TRBJ1-1,few,TRBV15